The clone carrying this TCR beta chain occurred many times. The CDR3 is 14 amino acids. The V end lost 2 bases, the J end lost 1 base, and 9 bases lay between the germline ends. CDR1 is SGHAT and CDR2 is FQNNGV in the germline V gene. This sample is part of a study of T cells in Graves' hyperthyroidism and ophthalmopathy. TCR beta CDR3 regions were amplified from RNA. HTBI primers were employed in a first-round RT-PCR of the TCR CDR3. TCRdb itself ran the multiplex PCR reads through MiXCR, one entry per CDR3 protein. The sample lists 350,000 to 450,000 distinct CDR3 sequences; around 14% were seen once.

The chain has TRBV11-2 and TRBJ2-7; D is ambiguous. This receptor was taken from a woman aged 55-69 years with Graves' hyperthyroidism. Specimen: blood. CDR3: CASSLLYSSYEQYF. Here the CDR3 DNA reads TGTGCCAGCAGCTTATTGTACAGTTCCTACGAGCAGTACTTC. The whole variable domain, remainder taken from reference TRBV11-2 and TRBJ2-7, is EAGVAQSPRYKIIEKRQSVAFWCNPISGHATLYWYQQILGQGPKLLIQFQNNGVVDDSQLPKDRFSAERLKGVDSTLKIQPAKLEDSAVYLCASSLLYSSYEQYFGPGTRLTVT.